The entry that follows covers one T cell receptor beta chain sequence. Assay: immunoSEQ multiplex PCR; the TCRdb copy retains only in-frame clones and omits some. The sample comprises roughly 220,000 clones, 86% of which are singletons, and 2% to 2.5% rests with the top ten. The data belong to a study of blood T cell repertoires in COVID-19. Trimming removed 3 bases from V and 5 bases from J, with 8 bases in between. The length of the CDR3 is 12 residues. CDR1 and CDR2 from the germline V gene are SEHNR and FQNEAQ (reference sequence). V usage is TRBV7-9 and J usage is TRBJ2-7; D unresolved. The sequence was collected from a man younger than 45 who had recovered from COVID-19. The sequencing sample was made of peripheral blood. The DNA of the CDR3 is TGTGCCAGCAGCTTGGTGGCAGACGAGCAGTACTTC. Its protein is CASSLVADEQYF.